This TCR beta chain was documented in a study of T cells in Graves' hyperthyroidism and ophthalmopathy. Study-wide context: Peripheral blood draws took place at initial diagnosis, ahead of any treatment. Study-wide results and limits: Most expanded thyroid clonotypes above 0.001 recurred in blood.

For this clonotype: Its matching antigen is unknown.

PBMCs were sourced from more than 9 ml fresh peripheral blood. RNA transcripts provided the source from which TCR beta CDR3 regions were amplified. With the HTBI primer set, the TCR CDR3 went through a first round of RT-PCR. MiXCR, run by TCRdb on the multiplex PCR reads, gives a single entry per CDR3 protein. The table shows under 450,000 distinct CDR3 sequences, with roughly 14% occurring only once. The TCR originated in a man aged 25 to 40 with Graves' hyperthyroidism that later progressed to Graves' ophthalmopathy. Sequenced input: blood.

The CDR3 DNA reads TGCAGCGTGTCCACGGTCTTGGGGGAGCAGTACTTC. The encoded protein is CSVSTVLGEQYF. The genes are TRBV29-1 and TRBJ2-7, with D uncertain. Trimming shortened V by 6 bases and J by 7 bases, and 16 bases separated the two germline ends. Germline V gives CDR1 SQVTM, CDR2 ANQGSEA. The length of the CDR3 is 12 residues.